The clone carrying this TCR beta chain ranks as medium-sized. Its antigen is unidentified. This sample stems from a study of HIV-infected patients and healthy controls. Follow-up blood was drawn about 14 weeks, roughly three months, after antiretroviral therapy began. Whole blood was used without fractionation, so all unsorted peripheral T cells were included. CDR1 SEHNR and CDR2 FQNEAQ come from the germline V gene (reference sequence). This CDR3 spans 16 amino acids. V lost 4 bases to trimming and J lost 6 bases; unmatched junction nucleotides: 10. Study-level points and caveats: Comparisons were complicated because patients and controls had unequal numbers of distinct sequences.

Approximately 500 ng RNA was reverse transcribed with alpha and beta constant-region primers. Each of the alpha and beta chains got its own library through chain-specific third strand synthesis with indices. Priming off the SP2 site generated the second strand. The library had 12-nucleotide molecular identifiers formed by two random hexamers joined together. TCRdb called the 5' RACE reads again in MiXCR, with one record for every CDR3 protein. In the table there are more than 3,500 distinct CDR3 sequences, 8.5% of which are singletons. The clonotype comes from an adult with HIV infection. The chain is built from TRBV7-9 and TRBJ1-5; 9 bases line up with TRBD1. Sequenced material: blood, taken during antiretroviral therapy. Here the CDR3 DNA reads TGTGCCAGCAGCTACGGAGGACAGGGGAGGGCTCAGCCCCAGCATTTT. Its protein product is CASSYGGQGRAQPQHF.